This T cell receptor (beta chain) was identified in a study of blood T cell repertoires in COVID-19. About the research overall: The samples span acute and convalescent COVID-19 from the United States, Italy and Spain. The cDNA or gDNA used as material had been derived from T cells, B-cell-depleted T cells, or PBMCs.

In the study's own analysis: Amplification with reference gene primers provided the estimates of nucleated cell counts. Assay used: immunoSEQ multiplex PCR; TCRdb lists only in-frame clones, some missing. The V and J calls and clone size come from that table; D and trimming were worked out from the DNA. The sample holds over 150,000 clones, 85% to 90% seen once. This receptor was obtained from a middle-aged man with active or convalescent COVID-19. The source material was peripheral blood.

Here the CDR3 reads CSVERTAMNTEAFF. The CDR3 nucleotides are TGCAGCGTTGAACGGACAGCAATGAACACTGAAGCTTTCTTT. The chain combines TRBV29-1 with TRBJ1-1; a weak D match, TRBD1 (6 bases). Per the germline V gene, CDR1 is SQVTM and CDR2 is ANQGSEA. The CDR3 is 14 residues long. V shed 2 bases and J shed 0 bases, with 10 bases lying between them.